This T cell receptor (beta chain) was captured in a study of T cell responses to AZD1222 COVID-19 vaccine. Study-wide results and caveats: Most donors were white British and more were female, and clonal diversity was possibly underestimated.

Measured with immunoSEQ multiplex PCR; TCRdb has only the in-frame clones, and not every one. Of about 100,000 clones listed, nearly 95% are singletons. Comments on this clone: What it recognizes is unknown.

In germline, CDR1 is LGHNT, CDR2 FRNRAP. The ends were cut back, 2 bases at V and 2 bases at J, with 5 bases in the middle. The CDR3 has 13 amino acids. The sequencing here drew on peripheral blood, taken on day 0 of AZD1222 vaccination. V is TRBV12-5 and J is TRBJ2-3; unclear D gene. The source is an adult in good health. CDR3 nucleotide sequence: TGTGCTAGTGGTTTGAGCCCCACAGATACGCAGTATTTT. Its protein is CASGLSPTDTQYF.